The 6 T cell receptor beta chains listed next were all sequenced from one sample in a study of blood T cell repertoires in COVID-19. The assay was immunoSEQ multiplex PCR, and TCRdb's table has in-frame clones only and misses some. The profile shows hundreds of thousands of clones, 85% to 90% of them singletons. Sequenced: PBMCs or T cells enriched from blood (not recorded which). Receptor source: a woman between 18 and 29 years old with acute COVID-19.

The chain recombines TRBV12-3 or TRBV12-4 with TRBJ1-3, with D unclear. The CDR3 runs to 13 residues. The ends were cut back, 10 bases at V and 0 bases at J, with 10 bases in the middle. In DNA, the CDR3 is TGTGCCACCCTAGTTAGCTCTGGAAACACCATATATTTT. Translating gives CATLVSSGNTIYF.

The rearrangement joins TRBV28 to TRBJ1-4, with 7 bases aligning to TRBD1. V lost 5 bases, J lost 5 bases, and 11 bases stayed unmatched. The CDR3 contains 16 residues. The V gene's germline CDR1 is MDHEN and CDR2 SYDVKM. The chain's CDR3 is CASSTKRQGSNEKLFF. The DNA for the CDR3 is TGTGCCAGCAGTACCAAACGACAGGGCTCCAATGAAAAACTGTTTTTT.

J is TRBJ2-1 and V is TRBV29-1, with 8 nucleotides matching TRBD2. CDR1 and CDR2 (germline): SQVTM, ANQGSEA. The CDR3 spans 11 residues. V trimming: 6 bases; J trimming: 12 bases; junction bases outside the gene matches: 7. Written as DNA, the CDR3 is TGCAGCGTGTATTTAGCGGGAACGCAGTTCTTC. Protein sequence: CSVYLAGTQFF.

This rearrangement joins TRBV28 to TRBJ2-7; a weak D match, TRBD2 (5 bases). The V gene's germline CDR1 is MDHEN and CDR2 SYDVKM. The CDR3 loop spans 14 amino acids. Trimming removed 3 bases at V and 2 bases at J, with 11 bases between. As DNA, the CDR3 is TGTGCCAGCAGTTTGGAGCCGGGGACCTACGAGCAGTACTTC. This encodes CASSLEPGTYEQYF.

The chain employs TRBV12-3 or TRBV12-4 and TRBJ1-2; weak D call: TRBD1 (5 bases). The ends were cut back, 5 bases at V and 0 bases at J, with 7 bases in the middle. There are 13 residues in the CDR3. The CDR3 DNA follows: TGTGCCAGCAGTCAGGGCCCTAACTATGGCTACACCTTC. This encodes CASSQGPNYGYTF.

The gene calls are TRBV18 and TRBJ1-3; 9 bases fit TRBD1. Germline CDR1 is KGHSH and CDR2 is LQKENI. V lost 3 bases, J lost 0 bases, and 9 bases stayed unmatched. This CDR3 spans 18 amino acids. CDR3 protein: CASSPRQGGISSGNTIYF. CDR3 sequence (DNA): TGTGCCAGCTCACCTCGACAGGGGGGAATAAGCTCTGGAAACACCATATATTTT.